This T cell receptor (beta chain) derives from a study of cytomegalovirus exposure and HLA in healthy donors. This clone showed up just a few times. Antigen specificity is unknown. The primer mix had 60 Vbeta and 13 Jbeta primers. Assay used: immunoSEQ multiplex PCR; TCRdb lists only in-frame clones, some missing. The sample includes around 95,000 clones, 75% to 85% of them seen just once. Regarding the study as a whole: Across donors, sequencing depth was assumed by presence/absence analyses to be roughly uniform.

This CDR3 has 12 amino acids. V was cut by 6 bases and J by 4 bases, with 10 bases left in between. The germline V gene has CDR1 SNHLY and CDR2 FYNNEI. V gene TRBV2 combines with J gene TRBJ2-7, with D uncertain. Input material: PBMCs. This TCR was sampled from a young man in good health and CMV-seropositive. For the CDR3, the DNA is TGTGCCAGCAGGGGCCCTTCTTACGAGCAGTACTTC. Translated: CASRGPSYEQYF.